This TCR beta chain originates from a study of T cells in localized non-small cell lung cancer. The repertoire was sequenced with immunoSEQ multiplex PCR; TCRdb's copy has only in-frame clones and lacks some. This sample has 4,000 to 5,000 clones; 28% occur once, and the top ten carry roughly 4.9%. This clone showed up just a few times. This CDR3 is 17 amino acids long. Trimming at V came to 1 base and at J to 3 bases, leaving 8 bases not matched to a gene. CDR1 SGHNT and CDR2 YENEEA come from the germline V gene. Source: lung tumor tissue, taken before any cancer treatment. The source is a man aged 35-75 years with stage II lung adenocarcinoma. The chain uses TRBV11-3 and TRBJ2-1; 8 bases line up with TRBD2. The CDR3 bases are TGTGCCAGCAGCTTAGTACAGGGCCTAGCGGGCTACAATGAGCAGTTCTTC. Its protein product is CASSLVQGLAGYNEQFF.